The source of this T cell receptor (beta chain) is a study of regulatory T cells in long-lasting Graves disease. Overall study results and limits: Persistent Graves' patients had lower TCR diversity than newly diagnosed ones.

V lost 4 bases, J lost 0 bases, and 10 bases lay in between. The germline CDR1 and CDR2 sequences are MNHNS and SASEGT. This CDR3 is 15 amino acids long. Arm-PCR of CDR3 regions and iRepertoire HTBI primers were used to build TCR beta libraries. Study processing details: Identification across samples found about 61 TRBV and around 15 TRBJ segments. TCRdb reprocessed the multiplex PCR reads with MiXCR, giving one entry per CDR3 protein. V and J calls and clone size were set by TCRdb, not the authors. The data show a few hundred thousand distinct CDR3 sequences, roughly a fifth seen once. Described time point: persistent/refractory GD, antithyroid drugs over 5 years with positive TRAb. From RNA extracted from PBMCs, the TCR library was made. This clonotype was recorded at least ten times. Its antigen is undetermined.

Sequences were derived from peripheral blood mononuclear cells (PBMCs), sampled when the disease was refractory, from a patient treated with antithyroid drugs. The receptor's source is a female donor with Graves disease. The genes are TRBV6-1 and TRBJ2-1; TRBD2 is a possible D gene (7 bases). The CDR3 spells CASSARGASYNEQFF. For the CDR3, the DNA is TGTGCCAGCAGTGCCCGGGGGGCCTCCTACAATGAGCAGTTCTTC.